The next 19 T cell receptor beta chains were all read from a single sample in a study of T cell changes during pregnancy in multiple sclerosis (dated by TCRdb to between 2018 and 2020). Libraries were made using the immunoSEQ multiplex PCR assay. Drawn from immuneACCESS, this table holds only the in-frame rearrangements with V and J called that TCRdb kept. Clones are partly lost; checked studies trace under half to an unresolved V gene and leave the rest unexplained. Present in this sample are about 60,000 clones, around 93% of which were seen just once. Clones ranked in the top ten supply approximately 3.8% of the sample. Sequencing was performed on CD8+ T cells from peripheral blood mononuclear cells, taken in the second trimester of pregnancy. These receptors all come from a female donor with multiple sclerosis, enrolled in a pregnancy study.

The CDR3 DNA follows: TGTGCCAGCAGTTACTTCCGAGTCTTGGATTCACCCCTCCACTTT. Its protein product is CASSYFRVLDSPLHF. V is TRBV6-5 and J is TRBJ1-6; D is uncertain. CDR3 length equals 15 residues. The germline V gene encodes CDR1 MNHEY and CDR2 SVGAGI. V gave up 1 base and J gave up 8 bases, with 12 bases separating them.

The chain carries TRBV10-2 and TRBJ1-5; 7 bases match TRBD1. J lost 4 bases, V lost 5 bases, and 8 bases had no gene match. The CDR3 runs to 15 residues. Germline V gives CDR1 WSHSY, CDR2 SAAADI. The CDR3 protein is CASSLDRAPNQPQHF. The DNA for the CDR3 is TGCGCCAGCAGTCTCGACAGGGCCCCAAATCAGCCCCAGCATTTT.

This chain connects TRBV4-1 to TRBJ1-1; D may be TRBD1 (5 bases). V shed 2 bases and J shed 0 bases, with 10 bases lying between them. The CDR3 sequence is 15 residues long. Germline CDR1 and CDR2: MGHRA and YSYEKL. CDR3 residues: CASSQQQAMNTEAFF. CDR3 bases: TGCGCCAGCAGCCAACAACAGGCTATGAACACTGAAGCTTTCTTT.

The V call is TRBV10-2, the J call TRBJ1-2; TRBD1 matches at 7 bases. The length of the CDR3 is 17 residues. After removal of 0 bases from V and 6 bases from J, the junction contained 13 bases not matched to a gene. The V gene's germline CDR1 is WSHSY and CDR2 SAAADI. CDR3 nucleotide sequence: TGCGCCAGCAGTGAGTCGAATAGGGGGCGACGGGGAGATGGCTACACCTTC. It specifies CASSESNRGRRGDGYTF.

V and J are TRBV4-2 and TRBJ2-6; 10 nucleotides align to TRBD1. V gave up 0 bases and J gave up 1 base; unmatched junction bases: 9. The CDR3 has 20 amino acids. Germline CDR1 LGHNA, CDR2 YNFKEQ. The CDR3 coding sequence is TGTGCCAGCAGCCAAGAGTCACCGGGACAGGGGTTTTCTGGGGCCAACGTCCTGACTTTC. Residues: CASSQESPGQGFSGANVLTF.

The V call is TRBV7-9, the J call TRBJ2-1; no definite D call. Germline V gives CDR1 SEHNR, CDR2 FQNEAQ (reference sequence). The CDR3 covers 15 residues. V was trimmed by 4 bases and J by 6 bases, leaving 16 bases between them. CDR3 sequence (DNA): TGTGCCAGCAGCTCGACAATCAGAGAACCCAATGAGCAGTTCTTC. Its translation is CASSSTIREPNEQFF.

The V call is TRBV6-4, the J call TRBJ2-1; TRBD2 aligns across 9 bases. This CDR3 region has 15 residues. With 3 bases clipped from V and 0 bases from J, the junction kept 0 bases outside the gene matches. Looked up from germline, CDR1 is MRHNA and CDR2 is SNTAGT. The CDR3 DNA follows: TGTGCCAGCAGTGAAGCGGGGGGCTCCTACAATGAGCAGTTCTTC. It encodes CASSEAGGSYNEQFF.

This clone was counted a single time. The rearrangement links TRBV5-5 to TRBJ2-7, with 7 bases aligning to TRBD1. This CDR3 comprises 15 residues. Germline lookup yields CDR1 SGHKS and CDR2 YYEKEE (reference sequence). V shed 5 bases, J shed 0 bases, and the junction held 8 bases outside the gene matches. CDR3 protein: CASRPDRALSYEQYF. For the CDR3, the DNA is TGTGCCAGCAGGCCCGACAGGGCTCTCTCCTACGAGCAGTACTTC.

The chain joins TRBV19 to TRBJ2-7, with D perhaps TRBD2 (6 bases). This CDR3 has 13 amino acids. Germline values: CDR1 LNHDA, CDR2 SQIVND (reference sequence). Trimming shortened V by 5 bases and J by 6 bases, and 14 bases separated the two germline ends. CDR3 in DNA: TGTGCCAGTAGTCGGCCAGGAGGGATCGAGCAGTACTTC. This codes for CASSRPGGIEQYF.

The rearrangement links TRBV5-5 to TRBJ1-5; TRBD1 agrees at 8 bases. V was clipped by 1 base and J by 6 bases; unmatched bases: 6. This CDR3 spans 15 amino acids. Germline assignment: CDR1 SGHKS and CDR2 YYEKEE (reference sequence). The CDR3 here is CASSLTDREGQPQHF. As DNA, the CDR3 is TGTGCCAGCAGCTTGACGGACAGGGAGGGTCAGCCCCAGCATTTT.

The CDR3 sequence: CASSLLGGMNTEAFF. CDR3 bases: TGTGCCAGCAGCTTATTGGGGGGAATGAACACTGAAGCTTTCTTT. The chain links TRBV7-8 to TRBJ1-1, with D tentatively TRBD1 (5 bases). Germline V gene sequence: CDR1 SGHVS, CDR2 FQNEAQ. V was pared by 2 bases and J by 0 bases, with 10 bases between. The CDR3 extends over 15 amino acids.

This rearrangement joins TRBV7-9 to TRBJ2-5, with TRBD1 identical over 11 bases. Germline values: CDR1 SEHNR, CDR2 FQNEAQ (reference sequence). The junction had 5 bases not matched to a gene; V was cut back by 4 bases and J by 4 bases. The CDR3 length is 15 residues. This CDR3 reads CASSSGQGAIETQYF. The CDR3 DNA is TGTGCCAGCAGCTCAGGACAGGGGGCAATAGAGACCCAGTACTTC.

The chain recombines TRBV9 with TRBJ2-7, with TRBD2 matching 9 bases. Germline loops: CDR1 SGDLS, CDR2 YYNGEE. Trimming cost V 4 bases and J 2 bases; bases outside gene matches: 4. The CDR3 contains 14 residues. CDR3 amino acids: CASSFSGSAYEQYF. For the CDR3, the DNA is TGTGCCAGCAGCTTTAGCGGGAGCGCCTACGAGCAGTACTTC.

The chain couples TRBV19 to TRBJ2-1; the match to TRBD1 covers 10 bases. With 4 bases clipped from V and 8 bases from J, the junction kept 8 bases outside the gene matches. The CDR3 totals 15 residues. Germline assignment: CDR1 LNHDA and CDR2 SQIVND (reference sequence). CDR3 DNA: TGTGCCAGTAGTACCCCCTCGACAGGGGGCGATGAGCAGTTCTTC. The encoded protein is CASSTPSTGGDEQFF.

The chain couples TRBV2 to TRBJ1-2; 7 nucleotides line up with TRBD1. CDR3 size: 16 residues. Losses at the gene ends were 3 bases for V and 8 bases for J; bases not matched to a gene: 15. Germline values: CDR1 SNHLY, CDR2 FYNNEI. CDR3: CASSELGGQEEQGYTF. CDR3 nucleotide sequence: TGTGCCAGCAGTGAGTTGGGTGGACAGGAGGAACAGGGCTACACCTTC.

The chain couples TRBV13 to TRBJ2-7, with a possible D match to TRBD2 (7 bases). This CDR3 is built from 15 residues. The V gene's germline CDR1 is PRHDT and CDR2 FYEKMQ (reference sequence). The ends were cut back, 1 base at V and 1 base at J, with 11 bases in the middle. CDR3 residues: CASSLAGEGSYEQYF. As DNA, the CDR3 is TGTGCCAGCAGCTTAGCAGGGGAGGGGTCCTACGAGCAGTACTTC.

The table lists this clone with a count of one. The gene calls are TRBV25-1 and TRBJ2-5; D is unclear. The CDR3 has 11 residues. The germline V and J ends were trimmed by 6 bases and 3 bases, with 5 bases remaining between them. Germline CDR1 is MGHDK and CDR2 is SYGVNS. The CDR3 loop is CASSPKETQYF. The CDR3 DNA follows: TGTGCCAGCAGCCCCAAAGAGACCCAGTACTTC.

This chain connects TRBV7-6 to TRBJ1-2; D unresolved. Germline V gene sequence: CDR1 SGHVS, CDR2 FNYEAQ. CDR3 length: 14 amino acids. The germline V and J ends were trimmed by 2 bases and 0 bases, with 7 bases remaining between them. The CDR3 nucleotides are TGTGCCAGCAGCTTACGGAGTTCTAACTATGGCTACACCTTC. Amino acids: CASSLRSSNYGYTF.

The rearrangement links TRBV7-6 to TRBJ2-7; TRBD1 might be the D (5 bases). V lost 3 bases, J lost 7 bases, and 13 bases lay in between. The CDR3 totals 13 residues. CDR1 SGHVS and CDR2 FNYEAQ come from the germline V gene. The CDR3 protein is CASSLTVLREQYF. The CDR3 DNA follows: TGTGCCAGCAGCTTGACAGTTCTACGGGAGCAGTACTTC. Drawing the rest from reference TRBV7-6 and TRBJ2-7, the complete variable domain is GAGVSQSPRYKVTKRGQDVALRCDPISGHVSLYWYRQALGQGPEFLTYFNYEAQQDKSGLPNDRFSAERPEGSISTLTIQRTEQRDSAMYRCASSLTVLREQYFGPGTRLTVT.